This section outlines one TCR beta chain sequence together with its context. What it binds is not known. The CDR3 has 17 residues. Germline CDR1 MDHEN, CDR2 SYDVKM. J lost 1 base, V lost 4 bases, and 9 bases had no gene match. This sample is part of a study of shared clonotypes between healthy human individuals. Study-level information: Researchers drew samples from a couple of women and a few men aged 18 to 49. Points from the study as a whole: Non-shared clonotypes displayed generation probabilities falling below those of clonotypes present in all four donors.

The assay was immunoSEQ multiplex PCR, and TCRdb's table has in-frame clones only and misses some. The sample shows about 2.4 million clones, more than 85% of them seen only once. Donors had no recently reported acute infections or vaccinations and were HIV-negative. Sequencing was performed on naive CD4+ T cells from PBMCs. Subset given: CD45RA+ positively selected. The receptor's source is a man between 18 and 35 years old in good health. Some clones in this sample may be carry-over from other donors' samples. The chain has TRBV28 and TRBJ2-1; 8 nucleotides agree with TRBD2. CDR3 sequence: CASSSRTSFRSYNEQFF. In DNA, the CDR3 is TGTGCCAGCAGTTCACGGACTAGCTTCAGGTCCTACAATGAGCAGTTCTTC.